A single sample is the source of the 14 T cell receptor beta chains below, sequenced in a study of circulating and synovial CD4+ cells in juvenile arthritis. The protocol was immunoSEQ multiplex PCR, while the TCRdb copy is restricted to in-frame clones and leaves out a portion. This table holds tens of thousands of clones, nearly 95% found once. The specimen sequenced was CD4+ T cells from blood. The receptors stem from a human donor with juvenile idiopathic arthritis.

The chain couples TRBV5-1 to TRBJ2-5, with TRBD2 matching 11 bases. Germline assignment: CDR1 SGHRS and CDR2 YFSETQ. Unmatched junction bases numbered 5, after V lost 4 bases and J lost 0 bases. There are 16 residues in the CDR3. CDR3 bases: TGCGCCAGCAGCCTGGCTAGCGGGAGGAACCAAGAGACCCAGTACTTC. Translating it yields CASSLASGRNQETQYF.

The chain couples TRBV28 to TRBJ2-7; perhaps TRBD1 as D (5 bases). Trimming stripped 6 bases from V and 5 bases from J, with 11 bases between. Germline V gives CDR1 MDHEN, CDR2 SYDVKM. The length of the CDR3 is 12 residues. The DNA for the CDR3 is TGTGCCAGCAGCTCAGTACAGGACGAGCAGTACTTC. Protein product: CASSSVQDEQYF.

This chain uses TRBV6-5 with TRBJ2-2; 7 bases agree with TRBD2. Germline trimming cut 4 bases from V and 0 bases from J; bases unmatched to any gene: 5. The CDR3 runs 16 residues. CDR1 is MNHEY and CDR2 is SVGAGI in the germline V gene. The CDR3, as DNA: TGTGCCAGCAGTTCACCTAGCGGCGCGAACACCGGGGAGCTGTTTTTT. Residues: CASSSPSGANTGELFF.

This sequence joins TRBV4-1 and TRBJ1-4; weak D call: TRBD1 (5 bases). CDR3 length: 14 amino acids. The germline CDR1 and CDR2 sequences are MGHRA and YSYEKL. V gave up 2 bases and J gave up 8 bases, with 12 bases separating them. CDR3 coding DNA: TGCGCCAGCAGCCAAATGGGGCCAGTAGAAAAACTGTTTTTT. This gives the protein CASSQMGPVEKLFF.

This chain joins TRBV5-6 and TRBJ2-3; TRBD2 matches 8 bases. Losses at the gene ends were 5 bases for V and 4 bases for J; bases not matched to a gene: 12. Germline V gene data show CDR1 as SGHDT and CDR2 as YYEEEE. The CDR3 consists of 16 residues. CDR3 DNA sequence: TGTGCCAGCAGGGTCGGTGGCGGGAGGCTACCAGATACGCAGTATTTT. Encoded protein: CASRVGGGRLPDTQYF. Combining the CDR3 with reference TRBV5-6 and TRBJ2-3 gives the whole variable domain DAGVTQSPTHLIKTRGQQVTLRCSPKSGHDTVSWYQQALGQGPQFIFQYYEEEERQRGNFPDRFSGHQFPNYSSELNVNALLLGDSALYLCASRVGGGRLPDTQYFGPGTRLTVL.

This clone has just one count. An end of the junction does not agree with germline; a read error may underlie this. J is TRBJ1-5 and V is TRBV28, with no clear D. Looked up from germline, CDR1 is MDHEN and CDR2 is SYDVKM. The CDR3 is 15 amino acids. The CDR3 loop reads CANSFSGFSNQPQHF. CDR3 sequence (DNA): TGTGCCAACAGTTTTAGCGGGTTTAGCAATCAGCCCCAGCATTTT.

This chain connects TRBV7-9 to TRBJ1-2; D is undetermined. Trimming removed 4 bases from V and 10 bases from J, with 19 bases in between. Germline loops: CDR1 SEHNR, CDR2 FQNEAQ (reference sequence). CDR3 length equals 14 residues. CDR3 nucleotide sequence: TGTGCCAGCAGCTCAGAGGCGTTTTCCTCCGACTACACCTTC. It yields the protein CASSSEAFSSDYTF.

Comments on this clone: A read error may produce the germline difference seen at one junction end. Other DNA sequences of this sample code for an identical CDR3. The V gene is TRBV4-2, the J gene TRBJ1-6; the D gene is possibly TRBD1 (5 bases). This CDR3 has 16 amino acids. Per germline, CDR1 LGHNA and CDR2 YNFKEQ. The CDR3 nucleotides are TGTGCCAGCAGCCAAGAAGGCTGGGGGGTTAATTCCCCCCTCCACTTT. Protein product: CASSQEGWGVNSPLHF.

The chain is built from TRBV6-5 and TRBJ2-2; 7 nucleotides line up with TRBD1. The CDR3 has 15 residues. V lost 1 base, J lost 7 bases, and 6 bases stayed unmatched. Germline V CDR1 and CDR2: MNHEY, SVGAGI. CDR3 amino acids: CASSYLTGTNGELFF. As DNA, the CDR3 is TGTGCCAGCAGTTACTTGACAGGGACGAACGGGGAGCTGTTTTTT.

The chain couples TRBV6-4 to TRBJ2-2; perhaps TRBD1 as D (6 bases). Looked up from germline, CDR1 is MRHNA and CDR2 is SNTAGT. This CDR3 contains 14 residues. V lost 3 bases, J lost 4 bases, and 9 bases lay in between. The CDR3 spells CASSEGHLTGELFF. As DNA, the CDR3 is TGTGCCAGCAGTGAGGGACACCTCACCGGGGAGCTGTTTTTT.

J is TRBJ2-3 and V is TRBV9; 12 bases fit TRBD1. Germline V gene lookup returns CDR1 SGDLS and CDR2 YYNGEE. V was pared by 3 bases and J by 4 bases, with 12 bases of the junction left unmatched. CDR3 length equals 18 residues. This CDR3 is CASSAYKAGQGAADTQYF. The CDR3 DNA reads TGTGCCAGCAGCGCTTACAAGGCGGGACAGGGGGCCGCAGATACGCAGTATTTT.

The CDR3 reads CASSLGRVSGRALAEQFF. The CDR3 coding sequence is TGTGCCAGCAGCTTGGGGAGGGTCAGCGGGAGGGCCTTGGCTGAGCAGTTCTTC. This chain links TRBV5-6 with TRBJ2-1, with TRBD2 matching 10 bases. Germline V gene sequence: CDR1 SGHDT, CDR2 YYEEEE. The J segment lost 9 bases and the V segment lost 0 bases, leaving 15 bases of the junction unmatched. The CDR3 has 18 residues.

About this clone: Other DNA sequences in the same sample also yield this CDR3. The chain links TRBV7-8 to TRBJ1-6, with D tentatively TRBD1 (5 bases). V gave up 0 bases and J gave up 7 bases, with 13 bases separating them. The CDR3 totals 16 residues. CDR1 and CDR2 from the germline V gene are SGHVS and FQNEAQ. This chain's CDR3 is CASSLAEGSRNSPLHF. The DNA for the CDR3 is TGTGCCAGCAGCTTAGCGGAGGGGAGTAGAAATTCACCCCTCCACTTT. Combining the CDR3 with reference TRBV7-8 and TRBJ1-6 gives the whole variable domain GAGVSQSPRYKVAKRGQDVALRCDPISGHVSLFWYQQALGQGPEFLTYFQNEAQLDKSGLPSDRFFAERPEGSVSTLKIQRTQQEDSAVYLCASSLAEGSRNSPLHFGNGTRLTVT.

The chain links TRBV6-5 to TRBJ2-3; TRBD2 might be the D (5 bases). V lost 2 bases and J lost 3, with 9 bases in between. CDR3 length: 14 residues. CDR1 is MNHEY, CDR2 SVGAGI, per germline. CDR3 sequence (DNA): TGTGCCAGCAGTTACGGAGGACTGACAGATACGCAGTATTTT. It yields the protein CASSYGGLTDTQYF.